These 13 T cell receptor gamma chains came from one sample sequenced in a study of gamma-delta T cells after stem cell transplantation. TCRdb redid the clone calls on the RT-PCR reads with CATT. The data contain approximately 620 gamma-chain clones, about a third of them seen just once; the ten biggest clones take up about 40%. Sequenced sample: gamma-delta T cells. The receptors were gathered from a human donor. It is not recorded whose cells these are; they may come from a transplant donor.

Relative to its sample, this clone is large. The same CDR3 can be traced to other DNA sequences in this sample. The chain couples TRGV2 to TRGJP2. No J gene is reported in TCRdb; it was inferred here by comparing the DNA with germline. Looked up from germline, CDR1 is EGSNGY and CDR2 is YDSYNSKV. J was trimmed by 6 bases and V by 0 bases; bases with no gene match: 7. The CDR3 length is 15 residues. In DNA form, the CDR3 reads TGTGCCACCTGGGACGGGCGGGGCGGTGATTGGATCAAGACGTTT. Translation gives CATWDGRGGDWIKTF.

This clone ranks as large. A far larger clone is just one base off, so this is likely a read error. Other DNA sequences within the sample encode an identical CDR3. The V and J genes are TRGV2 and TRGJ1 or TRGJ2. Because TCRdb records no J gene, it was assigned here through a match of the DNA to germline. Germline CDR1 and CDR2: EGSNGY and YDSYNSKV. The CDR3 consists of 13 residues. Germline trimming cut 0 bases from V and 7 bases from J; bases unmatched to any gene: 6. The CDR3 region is CATWDGPGYKKLF. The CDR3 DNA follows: TGTGCCACCTGGGACGGGCCGGGGTATAAGAAACTCTTT.

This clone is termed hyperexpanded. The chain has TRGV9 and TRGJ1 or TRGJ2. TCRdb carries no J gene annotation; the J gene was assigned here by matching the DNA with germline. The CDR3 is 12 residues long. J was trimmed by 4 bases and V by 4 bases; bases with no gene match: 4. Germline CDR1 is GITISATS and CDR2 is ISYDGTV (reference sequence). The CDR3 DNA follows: TGTGCCTTGTGGGACCCGTATTATAAGAAACTCTTT. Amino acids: CALWDPYYKKLF.

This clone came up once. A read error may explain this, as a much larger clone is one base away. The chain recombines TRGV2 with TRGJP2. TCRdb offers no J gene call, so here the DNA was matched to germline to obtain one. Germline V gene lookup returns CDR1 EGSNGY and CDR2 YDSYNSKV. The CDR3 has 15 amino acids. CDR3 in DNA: TGTACCACCTGGGACGGGAGCGGTAGTGATTGGATCAAGACGTTT. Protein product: CTTWDGSGSDWIKTF.

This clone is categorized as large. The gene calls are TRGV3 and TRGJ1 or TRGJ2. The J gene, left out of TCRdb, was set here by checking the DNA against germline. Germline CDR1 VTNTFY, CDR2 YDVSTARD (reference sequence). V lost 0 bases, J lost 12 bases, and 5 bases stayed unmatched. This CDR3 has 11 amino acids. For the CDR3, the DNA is TGTGCCACCTGGGACAGGCCATGGAAACTCTTT. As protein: CATWDRPWKLF.

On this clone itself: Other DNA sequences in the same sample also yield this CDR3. The CDR3 loop reads CATWDGPLDYKKLF. The CDR3 DNA follows: TGTGCCACCTGGGACGGGCCGCTGGATTATAAGAAACTCTTT. V is TRGV2 and J is TRGJ1 or TRGJ2. As TCRdb names no J gene, one was assigned here on the basis of a DNA match to germline. The V gene end was trimmed by 0 bases and the J gene end by 5 bases; junction bases not matched to a gene: 7. Per germline, CDR1 EGSNGY and CDR2 YDSYNSKV. This CDR3 has 14 amino acids.

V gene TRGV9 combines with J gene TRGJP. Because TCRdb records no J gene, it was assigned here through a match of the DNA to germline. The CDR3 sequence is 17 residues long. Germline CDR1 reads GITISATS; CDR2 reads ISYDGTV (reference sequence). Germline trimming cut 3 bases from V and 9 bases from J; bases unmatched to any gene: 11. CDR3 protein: CALWETPPGLGKKIKVF. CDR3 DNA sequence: TGTGCCTTGTGGGAGACACCACCAGGGTTGGGCAAAAAAATCAAGGTATTT.

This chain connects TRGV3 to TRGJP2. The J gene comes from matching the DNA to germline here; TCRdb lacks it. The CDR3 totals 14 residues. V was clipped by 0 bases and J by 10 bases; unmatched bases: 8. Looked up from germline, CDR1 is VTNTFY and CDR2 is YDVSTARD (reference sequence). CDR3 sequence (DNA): TGTGCCACCTGGGACAGGCAGGAAGGTTGGATCAAGACGTTT. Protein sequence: CATWDRQEGWIKTF.

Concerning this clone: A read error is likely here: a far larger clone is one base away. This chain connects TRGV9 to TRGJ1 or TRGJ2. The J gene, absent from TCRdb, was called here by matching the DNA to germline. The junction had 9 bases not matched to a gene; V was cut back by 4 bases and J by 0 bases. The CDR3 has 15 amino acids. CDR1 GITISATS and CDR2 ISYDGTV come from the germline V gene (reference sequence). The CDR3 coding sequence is TGTGCCTTGTGGGACCCCAAGTCGAATTATTATAAGAAACTCTTT. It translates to CALWDPKSNYYKKLF.

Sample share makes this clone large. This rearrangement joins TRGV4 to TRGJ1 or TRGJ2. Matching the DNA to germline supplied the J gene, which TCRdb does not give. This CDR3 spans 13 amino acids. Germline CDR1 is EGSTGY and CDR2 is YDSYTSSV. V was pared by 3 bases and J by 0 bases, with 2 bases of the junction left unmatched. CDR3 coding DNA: TGTGCCACCTGGGATCCGAATTATTATAAGAAACTCTTT. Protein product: CATWDPNYYKKLF.

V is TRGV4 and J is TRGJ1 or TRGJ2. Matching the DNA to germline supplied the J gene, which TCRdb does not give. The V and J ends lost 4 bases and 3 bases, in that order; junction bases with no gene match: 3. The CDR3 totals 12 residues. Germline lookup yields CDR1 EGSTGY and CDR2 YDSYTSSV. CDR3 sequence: CATWESYYKKLF. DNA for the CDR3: TGTGCCACCTGGGAAAGTTATTATAAGAAACTCTTT.

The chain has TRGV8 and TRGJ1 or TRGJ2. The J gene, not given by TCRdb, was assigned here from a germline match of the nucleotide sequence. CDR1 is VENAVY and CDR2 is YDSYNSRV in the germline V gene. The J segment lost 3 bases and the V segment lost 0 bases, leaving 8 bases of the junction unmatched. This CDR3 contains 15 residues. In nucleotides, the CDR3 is TGTGCCACCTGGGATAGGCCCCCCACTTATTATAAGAAACTCTTT. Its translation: CATWDRPPTYYKKLF.

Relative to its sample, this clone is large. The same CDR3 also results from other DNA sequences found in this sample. DNA for the CDR3: TGTGCCACCTGGGATGGCCCTCCGTATTATAAGAAACTCTTT. Protein product: CATWDGPPYYKKLF. This chain uses TRGV4 with TRGJ1 or TRGJ2. Because TCRdb records no J gene, it was assigned here through a match of the DNA to germline. CDR1 EGSTGY and CDR2 YDSYTSSV come from the germline V gene. V lost 1 base and J lost 4; bases outside the gene matches: 7. There are 14 residues in the CDR3.